A selection of T cell receptor beta chains follows, all from one sample in a study of T cell responses to AZD1222 COVID-19 vaccine. The method was immunoSEQ multiplex PCR; TCRdb's version includes in-frame clones alone and lacks a portion of them. The table includes about 84,000 clones, about 90% detected once. This material consisted of peripheral blood, taken on day 0 of AZD1222 vaccination. Source of these receptors: an adult in good health. Both conserved end residues are part of each CDR3. The order of the fields is clone size, D gene, V gene, CDR3 length, J gene, CDR3 protein, CDR3 DNA. The D gene is left open where the match is weak. Expanded clones are given a class, and other clones once, few, many or no size at all.

>NA|NA|TRBV11-2|17|TRBJ1-5
CASSRGGAGSTNQPQHF
TGTGCCAGCAGCCGGGGGGGCGCGGGCTCTACAAATCAGCCCCAGCATTTT
>NA|NA|TRBV10-1|13|TRBJ2-2
CASSDGNTGELFF
TGCGCCAGCAGTGATGGGAACACCGGGGAGCTGTTTTTT
>NA|NA|TRBV7-9|12|TRBJ2-3
CASRPGTDTQYF
TGTGCCAGCAGACCAGGGACAGATACGCAGTATTTT
>once|NA|TRBV12-3/TRBV12-4|12|TRBJ2-7
CASSLQTPPSQF
TGTGCCAGCAGTCTCCAGACACCCCCTTCTCAATTC
>NA|NA|TRBV5-1|15|TRBJ2-5
CASSPRGATQETQYF
TGCGCCAGCAGCCCCCGGGGGGCGACCCAAGAGACCCAGTACTTC
>NA|TRBD1|TRBV5-5|18|TRBJ1-2
CASSLSPQVTGGNYGYTF
TGTGCCAGCAGCTTGTCTCCCCAGGTCACAGGGGGAAACTATGGCTACACCTTC
>NA|TRBD1|TRBV18|14|TRBJ1-2
CASSSDQGAGGYTF
TGTGCCAGCTCAAGCGATCAGGGGGCCGGGGGCTACACCTTC
>NA|NA|TRBV15|14|TRBJ1-2
CATSSTTGSYGYTF
TGTGCCACCAGCAGCACCACAGGGAGCTATGGCTACACCTTC
>NA|NA|TRBV7-9|14|TRBJ2-7
CASSTAGGGGKEYF
TGTGCCAGCAGCACCGCAGGGGGGGGCGGAAAGGAGTACTTC
>NA|NA|TRBV12-2|17|TRBJ2-3
CASRLDIGSGETDTQYF
TGTGCAAGTCGCTTAGATATAGGCAGCGGGGAAACAGATACGCAGTATTTT
>NA|TRBD2|TRBV19|15|TRBJ2-1
CASTPGSGDYNEQFF
TGTGCCAGTACCCCAGGTAGCGGGGACTACAATGAGCAGTTCTTC
>NA|NA|TRBV6-1|18|TRBJ1-4
CASSEYAGVGPTNEKLFF
TGTGCCAGCAGTGAATACGCGGGGGTGGGACCAACTAATGAAAAACTGTTTTTT
>NA|NA|TRBV6-6|13|TRBJ1-3
CASRPGDGNTIYF
TGTGCCAGCAGACCAGGGGACGGAAACACCATATATTTT
>NA|TRBD1|TRBV5-1|14|TRBJ2-7
CASSTGQGLYEQYF
TGCGCCAGCAGCACGGGACAGGGTTTGTACGAGCAGTACTTC
>NA|NA|TRBV19|16|TRBJ2-3
CASSIGPEPSTDTQYF
TGTGCCAGTAGTATAGGCCCTGAACCTAGCACAGATACGCAGTATTTT
>NA|NA|TRBV6-5|13|TRBJ1-1
CASRAGGNTEAFF
TGTGCCAGCAGAGCCGGGGGGAACACTGAAGCTTTCTTT
>NA|TRBD1|TRBV25-1|16|TRBJ1-2
CASSVPGTGRYYGYTF
TGTGCCAGCAGCGTTCCCGGGACAGGGAGGTACTATGGCTACACCTTC
>NA|TRBD2|TRBV6-2/TRBV6-3|16|TRBJ2-7
CASSYFRTSGSYEQYF
TGTGCCAGCAGTTACTTCCGGACTAGCGGGAGCTACGAGCAGTACTTC
>NA|NA|TRBV29-1|15|TRBJ2-6
CSVPGQYAGANVLTF
TGCAGCGTTCCCGGACAGTACGCCGGGGCCAACGTCCTGACTTTC
>NA|NA|TRBV6-4|15|TRBJ1-5
CASLEMDYSNQPQHF
TGTGCCAGCCTAGAGATGGACTATAGCAATCAGCCCCAGCATTTT
>NA|TRBD2|TRBV7-2|13|TRBJ2-1
CASSEGLAGVRFF
TGTGCCAGCAGCGAGGGACTAGCGGGAGTCCGGTTCTTC
>once|TRBD2|TRBV5-6|13|TRBJ2-1
CASSFGTRNEQFF
TGTGCCAGCAGCTTTGGGACTAGAAATGAGCAGTTCTTC
>once|TRBD1|TRBV29-1|14|TRBJ2-1
CSVLLGQGVARPFF
TGCAGCGTTCTTTTAGGACAGGGAGTAGCGAGGCCGTTCTTC
>NA|TRBD1|TRBV28|18|TRBJ1-5
CASSRPRGGTGSYQPQHF
TGTGCCAGCAGCCGCCCCCGGGGTGGGACAGGGAGCTATCAGCCCCAGCATTTT
>once|TRBD2|TRBV27|17|TRBJ2-7
CASSSLAGSGSSYEQYF
TGTGCCAGCAGTTCTCTTGCCGGTAGCGGGAGCTCCTACGAGCAGTACTTC
>NA|NA|TRBV9|18|TRBJ1-2
CASSSRRWGTQNHYGYTF
TGTGCCAGCAGCTCCCGCCGGTGGGGGACACAAAATCACTATGGCTACACCTTC
>NA|NA|TRBV7-9|17|TRBJ1-2
CASSPYTDSIPNYGYTF
TGTGCCAGCAGCCCGTACACCGATTCTATTCCTAACTATGGCTACACCTTC
>NA|NA|TRBV19|15|TRBJ2-5
CASSHQDQGSWTQYF
TGTGCCAGTAGCCACCAGGACCAAGGAAGTTGGACCCAGTACTTC
>NA|NA|TRBV7-2|15|TRBJ2-1
CASSFLPDRPGEQFF
TGTGCCAGCAGCTTCCTACCCGACCGACCAGGGGAGCAGTTCTTC
>NA|TRBD2|TRBV5-1|20|TRBJ2-3
CASSPEGRGTSGTSTDTQYF
TGCGCCAGCAGCCCGGAGGGCAGAGGGACTAGCGGGACTAGCACAGATACGCAGTATTTT
>once|TRBD2|TRBV7-8|13|TRBJ2-1
CASSRTSVREQFF
TGTGCCAGCAGTCGGACTAGCGTTCGAGAGCAGTTCTTC
>NA|TRBD1|TRBV7-2|13|TRBJ1-1
CASSRQGNTEAFF
TGTGCCAGCAGCAGACAGGGGAACACTGAAGCTTTCTTT
>few|NA|TRBV6-5|13|TRBJ1-4
CASREPVAEKLFF
TGTGCCAGCAGAGAGCCAGTGGCTGAAAAACTGTTTTTT
>NA|NA|TRBV27|15|TRBJ1-3
CAGSLFGGFGNTIYF
TGTGCCGGCAGTTTATTTGGGGGCTTCGGAAACACCATATATTTT
>NA|NA|TRBV18|14|TRBJ1-4
CASSQAATNEKLFF
TGTGCCAGCTCACAGGCTGCAACTAATGAAAAACTGTTTTTT
>NA|NA|TRBV19|15|TRBJ2-7
CASSSQAGGRYEQYF
TGTGCCAGTAGCTCCCAGGCGGGTGGACGGTACGAGCAGTACTTC
>NA|TRBD1|TRBV6-5|14|TRBJ2-7
CASSSNRGIHEQYF
TGTGCCAGCAGTTCCAACAGGGGAATTCACGAGCAGTACTTC
>NA|NA|TRBV5-6|14|TRBJ2-3
CASSFSGVRDTQYF
TGTGCCAGCAGCTTTAGTGGAGTTCGGGATACGCAGTATTTT
>NA|NA|TRBV19|16|TRBJ1-5
CASSNPPGYSNQPQHF
TGTGCCAGTAGTAATCCGCCCGGGTATAGCAATCAGCCCCAGCATTTT
>NA|TRBD2|TRBV10-1|16|TRBJ2-1
CASVNALVRGENEQFF
TGCGCCAGCGTGAACGCCCTAGTTCGGGGGGAAAATGAGCAGTTCTTC
>NA|TRBD1|TRBV7-8|14|TRBJ2-1
CASSTGQGLDEQFF
TGTGCCAGCAGCACCGGACAGGGGTTGGATGAGCAGTTCTTC
>NA|TRBD2|TRBV6-1|14|TRBJ2-5
CASSEYQGGETQYF
TGTGCCAGCAGTGAATACCAGGGAGGGGAGACCCAGTACTTC
>NA|NA|TRBV5-1|14|TRBJ2-2
CASSLMFGTGELFF
TGCGCCAGCAGCTTGATGTTTGGCACCGGGGAGCTGTTTTTT
>NA|TRBD1|TRBV6-5|14|TRBJ1-6
CASKGQGANSPLHF
TGTGCCAGCAAAGGACAGGGGGCCAATTCACCCCTCCACTTT
>NA|NA|TRBV7-3|13|TRBJ1-2
CASSLWNGQGYTF
TGTGCCAGCAGCTTATGGAATGGTCAAGGCTACACCTTC
>NA|NA|TRBV7-6|16|TRBJ2-2
CASSLWQISNTGELFF
TGTGCCAGCAGCTTATGGCAGATCTCGAACACCGGGGAGCTGTTTTTT
>NA|TRBD1|TRBV2|15|TRBJ2-2
CASRIDRANTGELFF
TGTGCCAGCAGAATTGACAGGGCGAACACCGGGGAGCTGTTTTTT
>NA|NA|TRBV11-2|14|TRBJ2-1
CASSSIQGRNEQFF
TGTGCCAGCAGCTCCATCCAGGGAAGGAATGAGCAGTTCTTC
>NA|NA|TRBV21-1|15|TRBJ1-5
CASSRGTGVRRPQHF
TGTGCCAGCAGCAGGGGGACAGGGGTTCGTAGGCCCCAGCATTTT
>NA|NA|TRBV11-2|14|TRBJ2-7
CASSLDGGPYEQYF
TGTGCCAGCAGCTTAGATGGGGGACCCTACGAGCAGTACTTC
>few|NA|TRBV5-1|12|TRBJ2-2
CASSPELRELFF
TGCGCCAGCAGCCCGGAGCTGAGGGAGCTGTTTTTT
>once|TRBD1|TRBV6-5|16|TRBJ2-3
CASSYLQGWGTDTQYF
TGTGCCAGCAGTTACCTACAGGGGTGGGGCACAGATACGCAGTATTTT
>NA|NA|TRBV5-1|17|TRBJ1-1
CASSLMGAGTGNTEAFF
TGCGCCAGCAGCTTGATGGGGGCGGGTACTGGAAACACTGAAGCTTTCTTT